Presented here are 17 T cell receptor beta chains from one specimen sequenced in a study of blood T cells in healthy people across ages. Through a sample-barcoded 5' primer and a J-beta primer mix, a second PCR was run for 7 to 11 cycles. TCRdb reprocessed the 5' RACE reads with MiXCR, giving one entry per CDR3 protein. The sample has some 370,000 distinct CDR3 sequences, 52% seen once. Source material: blood. The receptors originated from a man in his fifties or sixties in good health.

The rearrangement links TRBV15 to TRBJ2-1; 11 bases map to TRBD2. J was trimmed by 10 bases and V by 6 bases; bases with no gene match: 5. Looked up from germline, CDR1 is LNHNV and CDR2 is YYDKDF (reference sequence). The CDR3 consists of 13 residues. The CDR3 DNA is TGTGCCACCAGACCCCGACTAGCGGGGGAGCAGTTCTTC. Translating gives CATRPRLAGEQFF. The full variable domain, in which reference TRBV15 and TRBJ2-1 provide the parts outside the CDR3, is DAMVIQNPRYQVTQFGKPVTLSCSQTLNHNVMYWYQQKSSQAPKLLFHYYDKDFNNEADTPDNFQSRRPNTSFCFLDIRSPGLGDTAMYLCATRPRLAGEQFFGPGTRLTVL.

The V call is TRBV20-1, the J call TRBJ2-1; D ambiguous. Trimming pared 1 base from V and 0 bases from J, leaving 7 bases between. Germline CDR1 is DFQATT and CDR2 is SNEGSKA (reference sequence). The CDR3 spans 14 residues. CDR3 sequence (DNA): TGCAGTGCTAGAGCCAAGAGCTCCTACAATGAGCAGTTCTTC. Amino acids: CSARAKSSYNEQFF.

On this clonotype itself: A much larger clone differs from this one at a single base, so this may be a read error. The V and J genes are TRBV4-3 and TRBJ2-1; 9 bases are shared with TRBD2. The germline CDR1 and CDR2 sequences are LGHNA and YSLEER. CDR3 size: 15 residues. CDR3: CASGQVTSGYNEQFF. The DNA of the CDR3 is TGCGCCAGCGGCCAAGTGACTAGCGGATACAATGAGCAGTTCTTC.

In its sample, this clonotype was seen a few times. The chain has TRBV6-5 and TRBJ1-5; D not certain. Trimming stripped 6 bases from V and 1 base from J, with 13 bases between. The CDR3 runs 15 residues. Germline lookup yields CDR1 MNHEY and CDR2 SVGAGI. For the CDR3, the DNA is TGTGCCAGCAGGAGCCGGGATTCGAGCAATCAGCCCCAGCATTTT. Translated, it gives CASRSRDSSNQPQHF.

The chain couples TRBV2 to TRBJ1-2, with 9 bases matching TRBD1. V lost 5 bases to trimming and J lost 3 bases; unmatched junction nucleotides: 13. This CDR3 has 17 residues. Germline V lookup: CDR1 SNHLY, CDR2 FYNNEI. Here the CDR3 reads CASSPGTGNLLDYGYTF. CDR3 nucleotide sequence: TGTGCCAGCAGTCCCGGGACAGGGAATCTACTGGACTATGGCTACACCTTC.

The table lists this clonotype with many counts. The rearrangement uses TRBV2 and TRBJ2-5; TRBD1 is a possible D gene (7 bases). Between the trimmed V and J ends, which lost 6 bases and 7 bases, there was a span of 12 bases. The CDR3 length is 12 residues. The germline V gene has CDR1 SNHLY and CDR2 FYNNEI. The CDR3 DNA is TGTGCCAGCAGGGACAGGAGGGCGACCCAGTACTTC. It codes for CASRDRRATQYF.

This clonotype was seen just once. This chain links TRBV25-1 with TRBJ1-2, with TRBD1 matching 8 bases. The V and J ends lost 6 bases and 7 bases, in that order; junction bases with no gene match: 7. In germline, CDR1 is MGHDK, CDR2 SYGVNS. The CDR3 extends over 13 amino acids. This CDR3 is CASRETGVRGYTF. In nucleotides, the CDR3 is TGTGCCAGCAGGGAGACAGGGGTTCGTGGCTACACCTTC.

Concerning this clonotype: Germline and junction disagree at one end, which may indicate a read error. This chain's CDR3 is CAWSPGVINGKLFF. DNA for the CDR3: TGTGCCTGGAGTCCCGGGGTGATTAATGGAAAACTGTTTTTT. V is TRBV30 and J is TRBJ1-4; D gene uncertain. The CDR3 is 14 residues long. Germline values: CDR1 GTSNPN, CDR2 SVGIG (reference sequence).

The J gene is TRBJ1-1, the V gene TRBV7-8, with a tentative D call TRBD1 (5 bases). This CDR3 region has 14 residues. CDR1 is SGHVS and CDR2 is FQNEAQ in the germline V gene. Trimming pared 5 bases from V and 4 bases from J, leaving 14 bases between. The DNA for the CDR3 is TGTGCCAGCAGCCAGGACGGGGCTGTCACTGAAGCTTTCTTT. It translates to CASSQDGAVTEAFF.

The V and J genes are TRBV3-1 and TRBJ2-4; D call uncertain. Germline V gives CDR1 LGHDT, CDR2 YNNKEL (reference sequence). Trimming took 0 bases from V and 13 from J, leaving 7 bases between them. The CDR3 has 11 amino acids. The CDR3 loop is CASSQDGRQYF. The CDR3 nucleotides read TGTGCCAGCAGCCAAGATGGCAGGCAGTACTTC.

There are many counts of this clonotype. This chain connects TRBV7-2 to TRBJ1-1; D gene uncertain. Germline values: CDR1 SGHTA, CDR2 FQGNSA. The ends were cut back, 1 base at V and 5 bases at J, with 14 bases in the middle. This CDR3 comprises 15 residues. The CDR3 sequence: CASSLEGGRWTEAFF. In DNA, the CDR3 is TGTGCCAGCAGCTTAGAGGGAGGGCGCTGGACTGAAGCTTTCTTT. Full variable domain (outside the CDR3, taken from reference TRBV7-2 and TRBJ1-1): GAGVSQSPSNKVTEKGKDVELRCDPISGHTALYWYRQSLGQGLEFLIYFQGNSAPDKSGLPSDRFSAERTGGSVSTLTIQRTQQEDSAVYLCASSLEGGRWTEAFFGQGTRLTVV.

On this clonotype itself: Just one base apart from a much larger clone, this may be a read error. The chain employs TRBV7-2 and TRBJ1-1; tentative D call: TRBD1 (6 bases). Trimming left V 4 bases short and J 5 bases short, with 17 bases between. In germline, CDR1 is SGHTA, CDR2 FQGNSA. The CDR3 sequence is 15 residues long. The chain's CDR3 is CTSSSDLHRATEAFF. The CDR3 DNA reads as TGTACCAGCAGCTCAGACCTCCACAGGGCAACTGAAGCTTTCTTT.

This clonotype is deemed medium-sized (0.01 to 0.1%). V and J are TRBV29-1 and TRBJ2-3; D may be TRBD1 or TRBD2 (6 bases each). The CDR3 is 14 amino acids. Germline CDR1 SQVTM, CDR2 ANQGSEA. V shed 7 bases and J shed 2 bases, with 16 bases lying between them. CDR3 loop: CSAPLGGPTDTQYF. Here the CDR3 DNA reads TGCAGCGCCCCGCTTGGGGGGCCCACAGATACGCAGTATTTT.

J is TRBJ2-3 and V is TRBV4-2, with TRBD2 identical over 11 bases. V shed 0 bases and J 3 bases; nucleotides not matched to a gene: 5. The CDR3 covers 17 residues. The germline V gene has CDR1 LGHNA and CDR2 YNFKEQ. For the CDR3, the DNA is TGTGCCAGCAGCCAAGATCAGGGGACTAGCGGAACAGATACGCAGTATTTT. The encoded protein is CASSQDQGTSGTDTQYF.

V is TRBV27 and J is TRBJ1-1, with TRBD1 as a possible D gene (6 bases). The ends were cut back, 0 bases at V and 10 bases at J, with 15 bases in the middle. The CDR3 is made up of 14 amino acids. CDR1 is MNHEY and CDR2 is SMNVEV in the germline V gene (reference sequence). The CDR3 nucleotides are TGTGCCAGCAGTTTATCCAGGGGAATGAGGGGAGCTTTCTTT. It codes for CASSLSRGMRGAFF.

There are a few counts of this clonotype. The chain couples TRBV6-8 to TRBJ2-7; TRBD2 aligns across 14 bases. The J call may be in error: the DNA end matches TRBJ2-5 better. Germline V gene data show CDR1 as MNHGY and CDR2 as SAAAGT. This CDR3 spans 16 amino acids. CDR3 nucleotide sequence: TGTGCCAGCAGACCCGGGACTAGCGGGAGAATGGAGACCCAGTACTTC. Translation gives CASRPGTSGRMETQYF.

The genes are TRBV7-8 and TRBJ2-5; TRBD2 matches at 14 bases. The J call may not be correct, given that the DNA end is closer to TRBJ2-7. This CDR3 spans 15 amino acids. Germline CDR1 SGHVS, CDR2 FQNEAQ. The CDR3 coding sequence is TGTGCCAGCAGCTCGGGGACTAGCGGGAGTCGCGAGCAGTACTTC. This translates into CASSSGTSGSREQYF.